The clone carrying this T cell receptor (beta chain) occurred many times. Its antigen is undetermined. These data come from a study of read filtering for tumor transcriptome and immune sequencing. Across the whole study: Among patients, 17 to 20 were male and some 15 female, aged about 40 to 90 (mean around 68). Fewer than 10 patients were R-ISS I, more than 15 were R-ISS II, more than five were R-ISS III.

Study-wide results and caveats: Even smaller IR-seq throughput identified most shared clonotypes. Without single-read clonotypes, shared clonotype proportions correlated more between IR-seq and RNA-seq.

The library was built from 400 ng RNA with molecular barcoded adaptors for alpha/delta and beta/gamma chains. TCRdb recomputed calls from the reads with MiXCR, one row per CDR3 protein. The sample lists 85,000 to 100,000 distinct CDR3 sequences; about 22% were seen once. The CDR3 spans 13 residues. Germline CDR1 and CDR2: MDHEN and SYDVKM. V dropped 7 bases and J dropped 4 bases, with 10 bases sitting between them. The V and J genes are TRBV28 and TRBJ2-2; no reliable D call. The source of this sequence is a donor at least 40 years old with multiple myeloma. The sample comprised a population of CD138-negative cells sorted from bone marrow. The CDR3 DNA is TGTGCCAGCATAGGGTCGGCCACCGGGGAGCTGTTTTTT. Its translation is CASIGSATGELFF. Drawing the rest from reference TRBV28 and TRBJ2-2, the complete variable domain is DVKVTQSSRYLVKRTGEKVFLECVQDMDHENMFWYRQDPGLGLRLIYFSYDVKMKEKGDIPEGYSVSREKKERFSLILESASTNQTSMYLCASIGSATGELFFGEGSRLTVL.